These 25 T cell receptor beta chains were sequenced from one sample in a study of T cells in Graves' hyperthyroidism and ophthalmopathy. From RNA transcripts, TCR beta CDR3 regions were amplified. During a first-round RT-PCR of the TCR CDR3, the HTBI primer set was used. MiXCR, run by TCRdb on the multiplex PCR reads, gives a single entry per CDR3 protein. The profile shows around 610,000 distinct CDR3 sequences, approximately 15% of them singletons. Specimen: blood. Receptor source: a woman aged 35 to 49 with Graves' ophthalmopathy.

This clonotype appeared many times. The V call is TRBV12-3 or TRBV12-4, the J call TRBJ2-7; TRBD2 might be the D (6 bases). The CDR3 loop spans 14 amino acids. Trimming pared 5 bases from V and 2 bases from J, leaving 13 bases between. The CDR3 DNA reads as TGTGCCAGCAGTCAAACCGGGGGAACCTACGAGCAGTACTTC. Its translation is CASSQTGGTYEQYF.

This clonotype was recorded many times. The CDR3 loop reads CASSPRPYEQYF. The CDR3 nucleotides read TGTGCCAGCTCACCACGGCCCTACGAGCAGTACTTC. The chain has TRBV7-2 and TRBJ2-7; D ambiguous. V lost 8 bases and J 2 bases, leaving 10 bases between the germline ends. Germline lookup yields CDR1 SGHTA and CDR2 FQGNSA. There are 12 residues in the CDR3.

At least ten counts were recorded for this clonotype. V usage is TRBV5-1 and J usage is TRBJ1-3; D is ambiguous. Trimming cost V 4 bases and J 2 bases, with 10 bases left between them. Germline V gene lookup returns CDR1 SGHRS and CDR2 YFSETQ. The CDR3 runs to 14 residues. CDR3 sequence (DNA): TGCGCCAGCAGCCCGATCACCGCTGGAAACACCATATATTTT. Translation: CASSPITAGNTIYF.

This clonotype has a count of ten or more. V usage is TRBV5-8 and J usage is TRBJ2-7; 10 bases match TRBD1. CDR3 size: 15 residues. The V segment lost 0 bases and the J segment 3 bases; nucleotides outside the gene matches: 3. CDR1 and CDR2 (germline): SGHTS, YDEGEE. CDR3 coding DNA: TGTGCCAGCAGCTTGGCCAGGGACAGGGGCTACGAGCAGTACTTC. Translated, it gives CASSLARDRGYEQYF.

This clonotype was counted ten times or more. The chain couples TRBV19 to TRBJ2-5, with 10 bases matching TRBD2. With V trimmed by 6 bases and J by 4 bases, 8 bases remained unmatched. Germline lookup yields CDR1 LNHDA and CDR2 SQIVND (reference sequence). This CDR3 spans 15 amino acids. The CDR3 spells CASSPGTSEGETQYF. The DNA for the CDR3 is TGTGCCAGTAGCCCAGGGACTAGCGAGGGAGAGACCCAGTACTTC.

The V gene is TRBV12-3 or TRBV12-4, the J gene TRBJ1-1; D might be TRBD1 (5 bases). The CDR3 consists of 14 residues. Trimming cost V 4 bases and J 1 base, with 10 bases left between them. The CDR3 region is CASSYTDRNTEAFF. The CDR3 nucleotides are TGTGCCAGCAGTTACACCGACAGGAACACTGAAGCTTTCTTT.

This clonotype has only a few counts. This chain links TRBV28 with TRBJ2-7; D is undetermined. This CDR3 contains 12 residues. V was shortened by 8 bases and J by 3 bases, with 11 bases between the two germline ends. Germline V gene sequence: CDR1 MDHEN, CDR2 SYDVKM. CDR3 sequence reads: CASQALNYEQYF. In nucleotides, the CDR3 is TGTGCCAGCCAAGCCCTCAACTACGAGCAGTACTTC.

This clonotype was recorded at least ten times. V is TRBV6-2 or TRBV6-3 and J is TRBJ2-5; 10 nucleotides line up with TRBD1. J was trimmed by 2 bases and V by 4 bases; bases with no gene match: 7. Germline V CDR1 and CDR2: MNHEY, SVGEGT. The CDR3 has 16 residues. The CDR3 reads CASSSPGQGLQETQYF. CDR3 DNA: TGTGCCAGCAGTTCTCCGGGACAGGGGCTTCAAGAGACCCAGTACTTC.

In its sample, this clonotype was seen many times. The J gene is TRBJ2-5, the V gene TRBV12-3 or TRBV12-4; no clear D. This CDR3 spans 14 amino acids. The V end lost 4 bases, the J end lost 5 bases, and 14 bases lay between the germline ends. The CDR3 reads CASSWGRREETQYF. Here the CDR3 DNA reads TGTGCCAGCAGTTGGGGTAGGCGAGAGGAGACCCAGTACTTC.

The sample holds many counts of this clonotype. Here the CDR3 reads CASSYGQGIYGYTF. As DNA, the CDR3 is TGTGCCAGCAGTTACGGACAGGGGATCTATGGCTACACCTTC. This chain uses TRBV6-5 with TRBJ1-2, with 9 bases lining up with TRBD1. The V gene's germline CDR1 is MNHEY and CDR2 SVGAGI. The CDR3 is made up of 14 amino acids. The trim removed 2 bases at V and 4 bases at J, leaving 2 bases unmatched.

This clonotype was detected ten times or more. The rearrangement joins TRBV25-1 to TRBJ2-2, with a weak D call TRBD2 (6 bases). Per the germline V gene, CDR1 is MGHDK and CDR2 is SYGVNS. Trimming left V 2 bases short and J 5 bases short, with 21 bases between. There are 18 residues in the CDR3. The CDR3 nucleotides are TGTGCCAGCAGTGAAGTTGGGACTCCTAGGGGCCAAACCGGGGAGCTGTTTTTT. Translated: CASSEVGTPRGQTGELFF.

This clonotype has at least ten counts. The chain recombines TRBV7-2 with TRBJ2-5; D unresolved. V was shortened by 5 bases and J by 0 bases, with 13 bases between the two germline ends. The CDR3 runs to 15 residues. CDR1 is SGHTA, CDR2 FQGNSA, per germline. The CDR3 nucleotides are TGTGCCAGCAGCCGGGCTTCACGGTACCAAGAGACCCAGTACTTC. Amino acid sequence: CASSRASRYQETQYF.

This clonotype showed up many times. With a much larger clone just one base away, this may be a read error. V is TRBV28 and J is TRBJ2-2, with a tentative D call TRBD1 (5 bases). The CDR3 is 15 amino acids. The V gene's germline CDR1 is MDHEN and CDR2 SYDVKM. The CDR3: CASRRNRLNAGELFF. CDR3 in DNA: TGTGCCAGCAGGAGGAACAGGTTGAACGCCGGGGAGCTGTTTTTT.

A word on this clonotype: Possible read error: a much larger clone is one base away. The chain recombines TRBV10-3 with TRBJ1-1; D is ambiguous. Germline-derived CDR1 and CDR2 are ENHRY and SYGVKD. The length of the CDR3 is 16 residues. The CDR3 coding sequence is TGTGCCATCAGTAAGTCGGTCGGCTCTTTGAACACTGAAGCTTTCTTT. Translation: CAISKSVGSLNTEAFF.

This clonotype was seen many times. J is TRBJ2-3 and V is TRBV12-3 or TRBV12-4, with D possibly called TRBD1 or TRBD2 (5 bases each). The V end lost 6 bases, the J end lost 8 bases, and 15 bases lay between the germline ends. This CDR3 spans 13 amino acids. The CDR3 loop reads CASRYTSGTTQYF. DNA of the CDR3: TGTGCCAGCAGGTATACTTCCGGGACTACGCAGTATTTT.

This clonotype has only one observation. The chain has TRBV6-1 and TRBJ1-1, with D possibly matching TRBD1 (5 bases). The V end was cut by 6 bases, the J end by 5 bases, with 16 bases between. CDR1 and CDR2 from the germline V gene are MNHNS and SASEGT. This CDR3 contains 14 residues. For the CDR3, the DNA is TGTGCCAGCAGCCGAGGCAGGGTTTATACTGAAGCTTTCTTT. It specifies CASSRGRVYTEAFF.

The V gene is TRBV6-2 or TRBV6-3, the J gene TRBJ2-3, with D possibly TRBD2 on 6 matching bases. From germline, CDR1 is MNHEY and CDR2 SVGEGT. With 2 bases removed from V and 4 bases from J, the gap between germline ends came to 13 bases. CDR3 length equals 15 residues. The chain's CDR3 is CASSYHRETADTQYF. CDR3 DNA sequence: TGTGCCAGCAGTTACCACCGGGAGACGGCAGATACGCAGTATTTT.

This clonotype has a handful of counts. This sequence joins TRBV7-9 and TRBJ1-2, with D maybe TRBD1 (6 bases). This CDR3 spans 13 amino acids. Germline V gene data show CDR1 as SEHNR and CDR2 as FQNEAQ (reference sequence). V dropped 2 bases and J dropped 8 bases, with 12 bases sitting between them. The CDR3 region has the DNA TGTGCCAGCAGCTTACACAGGGAGGAAGGCTACACCTTC. Amino acids: CASSLHREEGYTF.

At least ten counts were recorded for this clonotype. The chain employs TRBV5-1 and TRBJ2-2, with 10 bases fitting TRBD2. The CDR3 spans 16 residues. Germline V lookup: CDR1 SGHRS, CDR2 YFSETQ. Trimming took 3 bases from V and 0 from J; bases not matched to a gene: 2. The CDR3 nucleotides read TGCGCCAGCAGCTGGGGACTAGCGTCGAACACCGGGGAGCTGTTTTTT. Amino acid sequence: CASSWGLASNTGELFF.

As regards this clonotype: A much larger clone lies one base from this, so it may be a read error. V gene TRBV30 combines with J gene TRBJ1-2, with 8 bases identical to TRBD1. V dropped 5 bases and J dropped 6; count of bases not matched to a gene: 11. The V gene's germline CDR1 is GTSNPN and CDR2 SVGIG (reference sequence). The length of the CDR3 is 14 residues. As DNA, the CDR3 is TGTGCCTGGGGTCCCCCAGGGGGCCGTAATGGCTACACCTTC. It yields the protein CAWGPPGGRNGYTF.

This clonotype was found a few times. The chain combines TRBV5-1 with TRBJ2-1; no clear D gene. The V end was cut by 2 bases, the J end by 5 bases, with 11 bases between. The CDR3 covers 14 residues. CDR1 and CDR2 (germline): SGHRS, YFSETQ. CDR3 amino acids: CASSFFGGNNEQFF. Here the CDR3 DNA reads TGCGCCAGCAGCTTCTTTGGCGGAAACAATGAGCAGTTCTTC.

The V and J genes are TRBV6-1 and TRBJ2-7, with 8 bases fitting TRBD2. CDR1 and CDR2 (germline): MNHNS, SASEGT. The length of the CDR3 is 15 residues. Unmatched junction bases numbered 10, after V lost 6 bases and J lost 3 bases. CDR3 sequence: CASRTPSGGHYEQYF. The CDR3 DNA sequence: TGTGCCAGCAGGACCCCCAGCGGGGGACACTACGAGCAGTACTTC.

This clonotype was counted ten times or more. V usage is TRBV10-1 and J usage is TRBJ2-2; D uncertain. Germline CDR1 is WNHNN and CDR2 is SYGVQD (reference sequence). The CDR3 is made up of 14 amino acids. V was shortened by 3 bases and J by 6 bases, with 11 bases between the two germline ends. CDR3 sequence: CASSDEELSGELFF. CDR3 coding DNA: TGCGCCAGCAGTGATGAGGAGCTGTCCGGGGAGCTGTTTTTT.

The rearrangement links TRBV30 to TRBJ2-5; 9 bases line up with TRBD1. In germline, CDR1 is GTSNPN, CDR2 SVGIG (reference sequence). Trimming took 2 bases from V and 2 from J; bases not matched to a gene: 6. The CDR3 covers 15 residues. This chain's CDR3 is CAWSTPGTGQETQYF. CDR3 nucleotides: TGTGCCTGGAGTACACCCGGGACAGGGCAAGAGACCCAGTACTTC.

Ten or more counts support this clonotype. The V gene is TRBV7-8, the J gene TRBJ2-4; possibly TRBD1 for D (6 bases). V shed 5 bases and J shed 8 bases, with 16 bases lying between them. In germline, CDR1 is SGHVS, CDR2 FQNEAQ. The CDR3 has 14 amino acids. The CDR3 nucleotides are TGTGCCAGCAGCCCCCTGACAGGATTGGACATTCAGTACTTC. Translating gives CASSPLTGLDIQYF.